The rows below give T cell receptor beta chains drawn from one sample of a study of cytomegalovirus exposure and HLA in healthy donors. Repertoires were generated with immunoSEQ multiplex PCR, while TCRdb's copy carries only in-frame clones and drops some. In the table there are about 56,000 clones, around nine tenths of which are singletons. Sequencing was carried out using PBMCs. Receptor source: a man in his late teens or twenties in good health and CMV-seronegative. The CDR3 runs from the conserved cysteine through the conserved F or W. The D gene is left open where the match is weak. Part of the rows lack a size; the others show once, few, many or a class for expanded clones.

TRBV19,.,TRBD2,TRBJ2-2,CASRTLAGNTGELFF,TGTGCCTCGAGGACACTAGCGGGAAACACCGGGGAGCTGTTTTTT
TRBV2,.,.,TRBJ1-1,CASSVPRNTEAFF,TGTGCCAGCAGTGTCCCCCGGAACACTGAAGCTTTCTTT
TRBV9,few,TRBD2,TRBJ2-3,CASSVHNKGASGRTDTQYF,TGTGCCAGCAGCGTACACAACAAGGGGGCTAGCGGGAGAACGGATACGCAGTATTTT
TRBV7-6,.,TRBD2,TRBJ2-7,CASGLAGSYEQYF,TGTGCCAGTGGACTAGCGGGCTCCTACGAGCAGTACTTC
TRBV2,.,TRBD1,TRBJ2-1,CASSPGQGIYEQFF,TGTGCCAGCAGTCCGGGACAGGGTATCTATGAGCAGTTCTTC
TRBV18,.,TRBD1,TRBJ1-2,CASSPDVDRVYGYTF,TGTGCCAGCTCACCTGATGTCGACAGGGTCTATGGCTACACCTTC
TRBV5-1,.,.,TRBJ1-5,CASTEGGKDQPQHF,TGCGCCAGCACCGAGGGGGGGAAGGATCAGCCCCAGCATTTT
TRBV14,.,.,TRBJ1-2,CASSQEEDGYTF,TGTGCCAGCAGCCAAGAGGAGGATGGCTACACCTTC
TRBV7-2,.,.,TRBJ2-1,CASSSRDSYNEQFF,TGTGCCAGCAGCTCCCGGGACTCCTACAATGAGCAGTTCTTC
TRBV28,.,.,TRBJ1-1,CASSPGGRGTEAFF,TGTGCCAGCAGCCCGGGGGGGCGAGGCACTGAAGCTTTCTTT
TRBV27,.,.,TRBJ2-7,CASSFRGDGGYEQYF,TGTGCCAGCAGTTTCCGCGGTGACGGGGGATACGAGCAGTACTTC
TRBV5-1,.,.,TRBJ2-5,CASSLDNRIKETQYF,TGCGCCAGCAGCTTGGACAACAGGATCAAAGAGACCCAGTACTTC
TRBV5-6,.,TRBD1,TRBJ1-3,CASSYRATGRLATIYF,TGTGCCAGCAGCTACCGAGCGACAGGGAGATTGGCTACCATATATTTT
TRBV6-1,.,TRBD1,TRBJ2-2,CASRGDRGGGELFF,TGTGCCAGCAGGGGAGACAGGGGTGGCGGGGAGCTGTTTTTT
TRBV29-1,.,.,TRBJ2-7,CSVGYGQGAGEQYF,TGCAGCGTTGGGTACGGTCAGGGAGCGGGCGAGCAGTACTTC
TRBV5-1,.,.,TRBJ2-7,CASSLAGQYEQYF,TGCGCCAGCAGCTTAGCGGGACAATACGAGCAGTACTTC
TRBV2,.,TRBD2,TRBJ2-2,CASSEVSAGGVGELFF,TGTGCCAGCAGCGAGGTTTCAGCGGGAGGAGTCGGGGAGCTGTTTTTT
TRBV7-2,.,TRBD1,TRBJ1-1,CASSPGQGTMNTEAFF,TGTGCCAGCAGCCCAGGACAGGGGACGATGAACACTGAAGCTTTCTTT
TRBV2,once,TRBD1,TRBJ1-2,CASSESWTGYGYTF,TGTGCCAGCAGTGAAAGCTGGACAGGGTATGGCTACACCTTC
TRBV12-5,.,.,TRBJ2-6,CASGSRRAGQSRANVLTF,TGTGCTAGTGGTTCTCGTCGTGCAGGACAAAGTCGGGCCAACGTCCTGACTTTC
TRBV15,.,.,TRBJ1-4,CATSREGVIEKLFF,TGTGCCACCAGCAGGGAGGGAGTCATTGAAAAACTGTTTTTT
TRBV27,.,TRBD1,TRBJ1-5,CASSLGQGNQPQHF,TGTGCCAGCAGTCTGGGACAGGGAAATCAGCCCCAGCATTTT
TRBV27,.,TRBD1,TRBJ1-5,CASSSYRGGDNQPQHF,TGTGCCAGCAGTTCTTACAGGGGGGGGGACAATCAGCCCCAGCATTTT
TRBV28,.,.,TRBJ2-7,CASSLLASYEQYF,TGTGCCAGCAGTCTACTAGCTTCCTACGAGCAGTACTTC
TRBV4-3,.,TRBD2,TRBJ2-6,CASSQDGPRGLSSGANVLTF,TGCGCCAGCAGCCAAGATGGGCCTCGGGGACTATCCTCTGGGGCCAACGTCCTGACTTTC
TRBV7-3,once,TRBD1,TRBJ2-3,CASSQGQGTRTDTQYF,TGTGCCAGCAGCCAAGGACAGGGCACCCGCACAGATACGCAGTATTTT